The T cell receptor beta chain under discussion was sequenced for a study of CXCR3-negative and CXCR3-positive naive CD8 T cells. Study conclusions and caveats: TRBV-TRBJ usage was alike in naive CXCR3-negative and CXCR3-positive cells but differed in memory cells. Relative to CXCR3-negative naive cells, CXCR3-positive naive cells had more hydrophobic TRB CDR3s. For memory CD8+ cells diversity was much lower, but both naive subsets had comparably high diversity.

Each TRB cDNA library was prepared by 5' RACE (with UMI labels). Following a re-call of the 5' RACE reads, TCRdb has one entry per CDR3 protein and lacks DNA. The sample has tens of thousands of distinct CDR3 sequences. Note on this clonotype: Its specificity is unknown.

The CDR3 is made up of 15 amino acids. In germline, CDR1 is SGHRS, CDR2 YFSETQ. The CD45RO-CCR7+CD27+CD95- phenotype denoted naive CD8+ T cells. Sequencing input: naive CXCR3+ CD8+ T cells from blood. Subset meaning: CD45RO-CCR7+CD27+CD95- naive CD8+ T cells expressing CXCR3 (TNR3+). The TCR comes from a human donor in good health. Some clones in this sample may be carry-over from other donors' samples. This sequence joins TRBV5-1 and TRBJ2-1; TCRdb lists TRBD2, though no DNA is available to test this call. CDR3 loop: CASSWVARENNEQFF.